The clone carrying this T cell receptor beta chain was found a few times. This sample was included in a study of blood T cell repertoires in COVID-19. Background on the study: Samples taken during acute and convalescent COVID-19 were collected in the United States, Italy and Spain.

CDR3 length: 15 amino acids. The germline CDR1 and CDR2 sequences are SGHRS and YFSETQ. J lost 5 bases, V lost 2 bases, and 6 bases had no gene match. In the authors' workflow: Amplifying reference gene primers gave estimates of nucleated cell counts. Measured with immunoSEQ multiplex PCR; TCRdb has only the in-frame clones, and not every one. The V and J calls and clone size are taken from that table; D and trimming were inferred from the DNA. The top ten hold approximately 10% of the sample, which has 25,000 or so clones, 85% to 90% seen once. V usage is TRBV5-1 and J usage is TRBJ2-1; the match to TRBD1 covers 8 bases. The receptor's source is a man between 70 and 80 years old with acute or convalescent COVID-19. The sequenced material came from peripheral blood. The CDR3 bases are TGCGCCAGCAGCTTTCTTCCGGGACAGGACAATGAGCAGTTCTTC. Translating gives CASSFLPGQDNEQFF.